The source of this T cell receptor (beta chain) is a study of blood T cell repertoires in COVID-19. Followed over time, Seattle patients had been enrolled while infection was active. Per germline, CDR1 SGHDN and CDR2 FVKESK. The CDR3 totals 15 residues. The J segment lost 7 bases and the V segment lost 1 base, leaving 8 bases of the junction unmatched. Data came from immunoSEQ multiplex PCR; TCRdb stores just in-frame clones and leaves some out. The data show approximately 340,000 clones, 80% to 90% seen once. Source material: peripheral blood. This clonotype originated in a man aged 25 to 40 with COVID-19, enrolled during active disease. This chain connects TRBV14 to TRBJ1-2, with 8 bases fitting TRBD1. For the CDR3, the DNA is TGTGCCAGCAGCCAAGTAGATCAGGGGGCAAGTGGCTACACCTTC. Translated: CASSQVDQGASGYTF.